These 12 T cell receptor beta chains were sequenced from one sample in a study of blood T cell repertoires in COVID-19. Clones were sequenced by immunoSEQ multiplex PCR, and TCRdb holds only the in-frame ones, with some missing. The table has fewer than 350,000 clones, 85% seen once. Sequenced sample: PBMCs or T cells enriched from blood (not recorded which). The receptors shown here come from a woman aged 30 to 39 who had been exposed to COVID-19.

The chain joins TRBV12-3 or TRBV12-4 to TRBJ1-2; D gene ambiguous. Trimming shortened V by 8 bases and J by 8 bases, and 15 bases separated the two germline ends. This CDR3 region has 12 residues. CDR3 sequence reads: CASRNGYSGYTF. The CDR3 nucleotides read TGTGCCAGCCGTAATGGCTACAGCGGCTACACCTTC.

The chain carries TRBV28 and TRBJ1-2; 10 bases agree with TRBD1. CDR3 length: 15 amino acids. Germline CDR1 MDHEN, CDR2 SYDVKM. J gave up 6 bases and V 6 bases, and 10 bases lay outside the gene matches. The CDR3 DNA reads TGTGCCAGCAGCCCCCGAGGACAGGGGGACCATGGCTACACCTTC. It translates to CASSPRGQGDHGYTF.

The chain recombines TRBV12-5 with TRBJ1-2; 10 positions match TRBD1. CDR1 and CDR2 from the germline V gene are LGHNT and FRNRAP. The CDR3 runs to 15 residues. The V segment lost 6 bases and the J segment 2 bases; nucleotides outside the gene matches: 6. In DNA, the CDR3 is TGTGCTAGTGGCGGGACAGGGGAGGTGAACTATGGCTACACCTTC. This encodes CASGGTGEVNYGYTF.

This clone has just a few counts. This sequence joins TRBV7-9 and TRBJ2-2, with TRBD1 matching over 7 bases. Germline assignment: CDR1 SEHNR and CDR2 FQNEAQ (reference sequence). V lost 5 bases, J lost 7 bases, and 7 bases stayed unmatched. The CDR3 is made up of 14 amino acids. The CDR3, as DNA: TGTGCCAGCAGCAAAGACAGGGTCGGCGGGGAGCTGTTTTTT. Residues: CASSKDRVGGELFF.

CDR3 in DNA: TGTGCCAGCAGTTTAGGGACAGGGGTTCGGCCCCAGCATTTT. Translating gives CASSLGTGVRPQHF. The chain recombines TRBV28 with TRBJ1-5; the match to TRBD1 covers 10 bases. V lost 2 bases and J lost 9; bases outside the gene matches: 4. This CDR3 comprises 14 residues. The germline gives CDR1 MDHEN, CDR2 SYDVKM.

The genes are TRBV7-3 and TRBJ1-2; 7 nucleotides align to TRBD1. Germline V CDR1 and CDR2: SGHTA, FQGTGA. The trim removed 3 bases at V and 3 bases at J, leaving 7 bases unmatched. This CDR3 has 15 residues. CDR3 sequence: CASSLGRQGDYGYTF. The CDR3 DNA sequence: TGTGCCAGCAGCTTGGGCCGACAGGGAGACTATGGCTACACCTTC.

The V and J genes are TRBV21-1 and TRBJ1-1; the D call TRBD1 from the table was never checked on the DNA. TRBV21-1 is reported as a pseudogene. The CDR3 extends over 14 amino acids. The CDR3 DNA reads as TGTGCCAGCAGCAAGGGACAGGAGAACACTGAAGCTTTCTTT. It specifies CASSKGQENTEAFF.

The V and J genes are TRBV6-5 and TRBJ2-5; D gene uncertain. V dropped 0 bases and J dropped 3 bases, with 8 bases sitting between them. The CDR3 contains 14 residues. Germline-derived CDR1 and CDR2 are MNHEY and SVGAGI. CDR3 in amino acids: CASSYSRHKETQYF. CDR3 nucleotide sequence: TGTGCCAGCAGTTACTCTCGACATAAAGAGACCCAGTACTTC.

J is TRBJ1-1 and V is TRBV27, with D perhaps matching TRBD1 (6 bases). Germline V gene lookup returns CDR1 MNHEY and CDR2 SMNVEV (reference sequence). The CDR3 has 13 amino acids. The ends were cut back, 5 bases at V and 5 bases at J, with 12 bases in the middle. DNA for the CDR3: TGTGCCAGCAGTGCACAGGGAGTTACTGAAGCTTTCTTT. It is translated as CASSAQGVTEAFF.

The rearrangement uses TRBV2 and TRBJ1-1; no definite D call. Germline lookup yields CDR1 SNHLY and CDR2 FYNNEI. Trimming removed 3 bases at V and 3 bases at J, with 11 bases between. This CDR3 has 14 amino acids. The CDR3 loop reads CASSDNGYYTEAFF. In DNA form, the CDR3 reads TGTGCCAGCAGTGATAACGGGTACTACACTGAAGCTTTCTTT.

V and J are TRBV27 and TRBJ1-1; D is undetermined. V was trimmed by 10 bases and J by 1 base, leaving 13 bases between them. The CDR3 contains 13 residues. Germline V CDR1 and CDR2: MNHEY, SMNVEV (reference sequence). The DNA of the CDR3 is TGTGCCACCCAGATAGGAGGGAACACTGAAGCTTTCTTT. Translation gives CATQIGGNTEAFF.

This clone was recorded only once. J is TRBJ1-2 and V is TRBV12-3 or TRBV12-4; D possibly corresponds to TRBD1 (6 bases). Trimming cost V 6 bases and J 8 bases, with 16 bases left between them. The CDR3 totals 13 residues. The chain's CDR3 is CASRDQGTEGYTF. The CDR3 coding sequence is TGTGCCAGCAGGGACCAGGGGACCGAGGGCTACACCTTC.